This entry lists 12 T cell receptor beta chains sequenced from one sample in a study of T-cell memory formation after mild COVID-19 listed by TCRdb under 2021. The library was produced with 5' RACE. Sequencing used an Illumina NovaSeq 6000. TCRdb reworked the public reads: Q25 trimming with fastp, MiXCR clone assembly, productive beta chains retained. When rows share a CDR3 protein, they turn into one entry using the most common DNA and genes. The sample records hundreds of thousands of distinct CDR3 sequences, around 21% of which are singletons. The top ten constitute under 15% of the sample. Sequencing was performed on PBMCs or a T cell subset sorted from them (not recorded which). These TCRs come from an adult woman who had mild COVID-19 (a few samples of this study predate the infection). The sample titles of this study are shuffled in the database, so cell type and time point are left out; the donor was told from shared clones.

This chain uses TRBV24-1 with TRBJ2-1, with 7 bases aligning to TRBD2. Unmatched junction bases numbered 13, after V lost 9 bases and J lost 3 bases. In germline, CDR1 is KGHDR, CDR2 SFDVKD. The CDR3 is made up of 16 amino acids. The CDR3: CATPDPGLVFYNEQFF. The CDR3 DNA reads TGTGCCACCCCCGATCCAGGACTAGTTTTCTACAATGAGCAGTTCTTC.

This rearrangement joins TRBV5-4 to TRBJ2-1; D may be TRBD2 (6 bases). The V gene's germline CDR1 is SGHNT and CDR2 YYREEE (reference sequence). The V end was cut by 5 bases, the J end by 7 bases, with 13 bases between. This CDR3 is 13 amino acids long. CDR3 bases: TGTGCCAGCAGTCGGGACTTAGAGAATGAGCAGTTCTTC. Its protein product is CASSRDLENEQFF. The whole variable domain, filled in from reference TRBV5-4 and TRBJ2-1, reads ETGVTQSPTHLIKTRGQQVTLRCSSQSGHNTVSWYQQALGQGPQFIFQYYREEENGRGNFPPRFSGLQFPNYSSELNVNALELDDSALYLCASSRDLENEQFFGPGTRLTVL.

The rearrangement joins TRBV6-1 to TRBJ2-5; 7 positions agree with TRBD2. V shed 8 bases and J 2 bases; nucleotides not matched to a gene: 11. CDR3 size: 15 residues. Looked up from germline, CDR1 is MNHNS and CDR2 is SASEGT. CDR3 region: CASGGGRGYQETQYF. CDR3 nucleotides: TGTGCCAGCGGGGGAGGGAGAGGTTATCAAGAGACCCAGTACTTC.

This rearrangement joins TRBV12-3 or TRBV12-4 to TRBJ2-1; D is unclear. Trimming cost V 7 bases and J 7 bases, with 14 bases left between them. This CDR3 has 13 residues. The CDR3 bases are TGTGCCAGCATAGAAGGGTACCCAAATGAGCAGTTCTTC. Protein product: CASIEGYPNEQFF.

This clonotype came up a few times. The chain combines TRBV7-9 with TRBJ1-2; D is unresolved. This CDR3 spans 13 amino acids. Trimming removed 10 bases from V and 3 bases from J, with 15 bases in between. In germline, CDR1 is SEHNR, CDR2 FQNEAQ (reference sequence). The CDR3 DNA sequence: TGTGCCATCCCGGTCCAACGGGACTATGGCTACACCTTC. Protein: CAIPVQRDYGYTF. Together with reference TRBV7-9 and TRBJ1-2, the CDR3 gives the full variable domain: DTGVSQNPRHKITKRGQNVTFRCDPISEHNRLYWYRQTLGQGPEFLTYFQNEAQLEKSRLLSDRFSAERPKGSFSTLEIQRTEQGDSAMYLCAIPVQRDYGYTFGSGTRLTVV.

For the CDR3, the DNA is TGTGCCAGCAGCTTAGATGGGGGCCCCATCAATCAGCCCCAGCATTTT. Translated, it gives CASSLDGGPINQPQHF. The chain has TRBV7-2 and TRBJ1-5, with D possibly being TRBD1 (6 bases). The CDR3 totals 16 residues. Trimming took 1 base from V and 3 from J, leaving 13 bases between them. Germline lookup yields CDR1 SGHTA and CDR2 FQGNSA.

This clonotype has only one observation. CDR3 nucleotides: TGTGCCAGCAGACCTAGCGGGGGGTTCTACGAGCAGTACTTC. The encoded protein is CASRPSGGFYEQYF. The J gene is TRBJ2-7, the V gene TRBV28; 11 positions match TRBD2. The CDR3 has 14 residues. CDR1 and CDR2 from the germline V gene are MDHEN and SYDVKM. V shed 6 bases and J 3 bases; nucleotides not matched to a gene: 4.

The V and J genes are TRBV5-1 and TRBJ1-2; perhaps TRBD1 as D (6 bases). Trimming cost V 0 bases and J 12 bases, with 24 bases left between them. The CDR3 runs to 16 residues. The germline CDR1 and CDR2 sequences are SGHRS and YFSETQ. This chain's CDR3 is CASSLAPRGGEEQHTF. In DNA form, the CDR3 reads TGCGCCAGCAGCTTGGCCCCACGGGGGGGCGAAGAGCAACACACCTTC.

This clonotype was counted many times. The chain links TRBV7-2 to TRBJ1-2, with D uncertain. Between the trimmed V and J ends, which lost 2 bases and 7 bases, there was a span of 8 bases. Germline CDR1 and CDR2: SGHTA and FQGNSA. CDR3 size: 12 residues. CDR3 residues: CASSLLTFGYTF. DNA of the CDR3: TGTGCCAGCAGCTTACTGACATTTGGCTACACCTTC.

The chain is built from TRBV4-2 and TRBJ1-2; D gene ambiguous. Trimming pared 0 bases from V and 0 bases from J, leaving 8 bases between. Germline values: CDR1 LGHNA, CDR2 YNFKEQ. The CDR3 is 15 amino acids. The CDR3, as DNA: TGTGCCAGCAGCCAAGATAAGGCGTCTAACTATGGCTACACCTTC. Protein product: CASSQDKASNYGYTF.

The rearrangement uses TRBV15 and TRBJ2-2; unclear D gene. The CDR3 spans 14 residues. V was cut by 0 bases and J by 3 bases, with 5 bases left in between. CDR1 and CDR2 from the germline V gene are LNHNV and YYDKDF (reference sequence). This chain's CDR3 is CATSRELYTGELFF. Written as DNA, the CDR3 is TGTGCCACCAGCAGAGAACTGTACACCGGGGAGCTGTTTTTT.

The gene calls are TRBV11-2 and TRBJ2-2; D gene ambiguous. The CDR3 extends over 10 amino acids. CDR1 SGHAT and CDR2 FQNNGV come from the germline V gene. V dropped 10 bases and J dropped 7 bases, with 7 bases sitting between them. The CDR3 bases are TGTGCCATCAATGACGGGGAGCTGTTTTTT. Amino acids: CAINDGELFF.